This T cell receptor beta chain was observed in a study of shared clonotypes between healthy human individuals. The protocol was immunoSEQ multiplex PCR, while the TCRdb copy is restricted to in-frame clones and leaves out a portion. Of about 2,500,000 clones in the sample, about 92% were seen once. The TCR comes from a man younger than 35 in good health. Sequencing was done on a sample of naive CD4+ T cells sorted from blood. Regarding subset: CD45RA+ positively selected.

The CDR3 region is CASIQGPAGPNQPQHF. The CDR3 bases are TGTGCCAGCATTCAGGGTCCTGCAGGGCCCAATCAGCCCCAGCATTTT. V gene TRBV21-1 combines with J gene TRBJ1-5; the D call of TRBD1 is as the table states it, not checked on the DNA. TRBV21-1 is annotated as a pseudogene. The CDR3 consists of 16 residues.